Below, 17 T cell receptor beta chains from the same sample are listed, as sequenced in a study of OX40 agonist ivuxolimab in advanced cancers. The method was immunoSEQ multiplex PCR; TCRdb's version includes in-frame clones alone and lacks a portion of them. The data contain tens of thousands of clones, more than 70% of them singletons. Material: CD4+ or CD8+ T cells sorted from blood, obtained in a trial of the OX40 agonist ivuxolimab. Receptor source: an adult with an advanced solid tumor such as melanoma, head and neck, liver or kidney cancer.

The chain combines TRBV5-1 with TRBJ1-4, with unresolved D. V lost 4 bases, J lost 8 bases, and 18 bases lay in between. This CDR3 is 15 amino acids long. CDR1 is SGHRS and CDR2 is YFSETQ in the germline V gene. Here the CDR3 DNA reads TGCGCCAGCAGCGCGGGGATTGCAGTGGGGGAAAAACTGTTTTTT. This sequence encodes CASSAGIAVGEKLFF.

The V call is TRBV28, the J call TRBJ1-4; possibly TRBD1 for D (6 bases). This CDR3 region has 15 residues. The V gene lost 6 bases and the J gene lost 4 bases, with 15 bases spanning the gap. Germline CDR1 is MDHEN and CDR2 is SYDVKM. The CDR3 region is CASSPFGQNNEKLFF. The DNA of the CDR3 is TGTGCCAGCAGCCCTTTTGGACAGAATAATGAAAAACTGTTTTTT.

CDR3 in DNA: TGTGCCAGCAGTCCCCGCTTGATGCCCACCGGGGCAGATACGCAGTATTTT. It translates to CASSPRLMPTGADTQYF. The rearrangement uses TRBV5-4 and TRBJ2-3, with a tentative D call TRBD2 (5 bases). The CDR3 length is 17 residues. V dropped 5 bases and J dropped 4 bases, with 23 bases sitting between them. CDR1 is SGHNT and CDR2 is YYREEE in the germline V gene (reference sequence).

The gene calls are TRBV5-5 and TRBJ2-5; D is undetermined. Trimming shortened V by 1 base and J by 2 bases, and 6 bases separated the two germline ends. The CDR3 is 13 residues long. Per germline, CDR1 SGHKS and CDR2 YYEKEE (reference sequence). CDR3 in amino acids: CASSLSFQETQYF. CDR3 DNA sequence: TGTGCCAGCAGCTTGAGTTTTCAAGAGACCCAGTACTTC.

This clone was recorded a few times. The CDR3 loop is CASSERGAPISYEQYF. DNA for the CDR3: TGTGCCAGCAGTGAGCGAGGGGCCCCCATATCCTACGAGCAGTACTTC. V and J are TRBV2 and TRBJ2-7; D could derive from TRBD1 or TRBD2 (5 bases each). Trimming took off 3 bases at V and 1 base at J, with 16 bases between the two ends. Looked up from germline, CDR1 is SNHLY and CDR2 is FYNNEI. The CDR3 has 16 amino acids.

The CDR3 DNA is TGTGCCAGCAGCTTTGGCGGACATTCCTCCTACAATGAGCAGTTCTTC. Protein: CASSFGGHSSYNEQFF. The rearrangement joins TRBV7-9 to TRBJ2-1; possible D gene TRBD1, 5 bases. CDR1 and CDR2 from the germline V gene are SEHNR and FQNEAQ (reference sequence). Trimming took 3 bases from V and 0 from J, leaving 12 bases between them. The CDR3 spans 16 residues.

The chain carries TRBV6-1 and TRBJ2-4; D might be TRBD2 (6 bases). CDR1 is MNHNS, CDR2 SASEGT, per germline. Trimming took off 5 bases at V and 8 bases at J, with 19 bases between the two ends. There are 15 residues in the CDR3. The CDR3 protein is CASSFLRAGIDIQYF. CDR3 bases: TGTGCCAGCAGTTTCCTCCGGGCGGGAATTGACATTCAGTACTTC.

This clone has only one observation. V usage is TRBV2 and J usage is TRBJ1-1, with D maybe TRBD1 (5 bases). V lost 5 bases, J lost 0 bases, and 10 bases lay in between. CDR3 size: 14 residues. The germline CDR1 and CDR2 sequences are SNHLY and FYNNEI. The CDR3 reads CASSTRALNTEAFF. CDR3 nucleotides: TGTGCCAGCAGTACCAGGGCCTTGAACACTGAAGCTTTCTTT.

The J gene is TRBJ2-3, the V gene TRBV30; a possible D gene is TRBD2 (5 bases). CDR1 GTSNPN and CDR2 SVGIG come from the germline V gene (reference sequence). V lost 4 bases and J 0 bases, leaving 11 bases between the germline ends. CDR3 length: 14 amino acids. The CDR3 DNA sequence: TGTGCCTGGATGGGAGCAATTAGCACAGATACGCAGTATTTT. Its translation is CAWMGAISTDTQYF.

The chain joins TRBV9 to TRBJ2-6; possibly TRBD2 for D (7 bases). Germline V gene data show CDR1 as SGDLS and CDR2 as YYNGEE. The CDR3 covers 16 residues. V lost 4 bases and J 7 bases, leaving 18 bases between the germline ends. The CDR3 loop reads CASSPKGEGSANVLTF. CDR3 nucleotides: TGTGCCAGCAGCCCAAAGGGGGAGGGGAGTGCCAACGTCCTGACTTTC.

The J gene is TRBJ2-7, the V gene TRBV5-6; D is undetermined. The CDR3 runs to 13 residues. The V end lost 4 bases, the J end lost 1 base, and 9 bases lay between the germline ends. Germline V gene lookup returns CDR1 SGHDT and CDR2 YYEEEE. CDR3: CASSRRTSYEQYF. The CDR3 DNA follows: TGTGCCAGCAGCAGAAGGACGTCCTACGAGCAGTACTTC.

This chain uses TRBV6-5 with TRBJ1-2, with D maybe TRBD1 (5 bases). Trimming stripped 6 bases from V and 6 bases from J, with 11 bases between. The CDR3 covers 12 residues. The V gene's germline CDR1 is MNHEY and CDR2 SVGAGI. The CDR3 region is CASSSGLDGYTF. The CDR3 nucleotides read TGTGCCAGCAGCTCAGGGTTGGATGGCTACACCTTC.

The V gene is TRBV6-6, the J gene TRBJ2-2, with 9 bases aligning to TRBD1. Germline CDR1 is MNHNY and CDR2 is SVGAGI (reference sequence). Trimming at V came to 6 bases and at J to 5 bases, leaving 4 bases not matched to a gene. The CDR3 extends over 14 amino acids. The CDR3 bases are TGTGCCAGCAGGGACAGGGGAAGTACCGGGGAGCTGTTTTTT. It is translated as CASRDRGSTGELFF.

The rearrangement joins TRBV19 to TRBJ2-5; D gene ambiguous. Deletions cut 5 bases from V and 2 bases from J, with 9 bases between. Per germline, CDR1 LNHDA and CDR2 SQIVND (reference sequence). This CDR3 is built from 13 residues. The CDR3 DNA follows: TGTGCCAGTAGTGGAGCGATACAAGAGACCCAGTACTTC. Protein sequence: CASSGAIQETQYF.

The chain has TRBV18 and TRBJ2-2, with 8 bases aligning to TRBD2. V gave up 6 bases and J gave up 1 base; unmatched junction bases: 10. The CDR3 length is 17 residues. Germline V CDR1 and CDR2: KGHSH, LQKENI. The CDR3 sequence is CASSRAGDSGNTGELFF. DNA for the CDR3: TGTGCCAGCTCTCGAGCGGGAGATTCAGGGAACACCGGGGAGCTGTTTTTT.

The chain uses TRBV20-1 and TRBJ2-1; D unresolved. The V gene's germline CDR1 is DFQATT and CDR2 SNEGSKA (reference sequence). This CDR3 is built from 11 residues. V dropped 3 bases and J dropped 8 bases, with 8 bases sitting between them. The CDR3 region is CSASPKDEQFF. For the CDR3, the DNA is TGCAGTGCTAGCCCAAAGGATGAGCAGTTCTTC.

This clone has just one count. The chain combines TRBV28 with TRBJ2-6; maybe TRBD1 (5 bases). The ends were cut back, 5 bases at V and 1 base at J, with 15 bases in the middle. In germline, CDR1 is MDHEN, CDR2 SYDVKM. The CDR3 runs to 17 residues. The CDR3 DNA reads TGTGCCAGCAGTCAGGGTGTTTTGGTTTCTGGGGCCAACGTCCTGACTTTC. Translated: CASSQGVLVSGANVLTF.